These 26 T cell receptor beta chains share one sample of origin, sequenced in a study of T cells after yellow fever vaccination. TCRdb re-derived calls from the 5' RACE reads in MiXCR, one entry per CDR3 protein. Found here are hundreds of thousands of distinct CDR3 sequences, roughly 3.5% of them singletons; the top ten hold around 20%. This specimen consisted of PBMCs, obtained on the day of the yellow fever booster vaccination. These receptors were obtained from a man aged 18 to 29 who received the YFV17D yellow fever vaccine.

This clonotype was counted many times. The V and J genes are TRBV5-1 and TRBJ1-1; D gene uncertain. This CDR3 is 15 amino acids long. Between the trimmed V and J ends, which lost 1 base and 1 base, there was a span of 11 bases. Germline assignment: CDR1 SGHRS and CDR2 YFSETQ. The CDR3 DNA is TGCGCCAGCAGCTTGCAGGCCAGACCGAACACTGAAGCTTTCTTT. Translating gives CASSLQARPNTEAFF.

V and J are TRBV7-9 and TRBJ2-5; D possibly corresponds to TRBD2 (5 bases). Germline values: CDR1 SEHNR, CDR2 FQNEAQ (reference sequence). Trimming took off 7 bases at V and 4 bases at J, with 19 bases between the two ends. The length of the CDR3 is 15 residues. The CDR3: CASIDYGDSGETQYF. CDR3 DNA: TGTGCCAGCATCGATTACGGGGATTCGGGAGAGACCCAGTACTTC.

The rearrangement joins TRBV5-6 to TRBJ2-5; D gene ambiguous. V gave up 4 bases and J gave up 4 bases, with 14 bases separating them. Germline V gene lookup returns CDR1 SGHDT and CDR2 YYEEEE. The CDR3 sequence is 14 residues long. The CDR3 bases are TGTGCCAGCAGCCGACCGGAGTGGGGAGAGACCCAGTACTTC. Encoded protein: CASSRPEWGETQYF.

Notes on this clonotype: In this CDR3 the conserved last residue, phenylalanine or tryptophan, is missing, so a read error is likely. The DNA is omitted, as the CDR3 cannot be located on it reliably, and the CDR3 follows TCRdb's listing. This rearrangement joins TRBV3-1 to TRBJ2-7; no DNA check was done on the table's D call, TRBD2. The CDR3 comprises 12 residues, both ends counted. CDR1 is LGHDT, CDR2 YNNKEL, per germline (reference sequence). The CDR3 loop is CASSRRGTALFL.

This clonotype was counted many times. The CDR3 loop reads CAISPVASNIPTDTQYF. In DNA, the CDR3 is TGTGCCATCAGCCCAGTTGCCTCCAACATTCCCACAGATACGCAGTATTTT. The chain combines TRBV10-3 with TRBJ2-3; D is unresolved. Germline loops: CDR1 ENHRY, CDR2 SYGVKD. Trimming took off 6 bases at V and 2 bases at J, with 21 bases between the two ends. The CDR3 extends over 17 amino acids.

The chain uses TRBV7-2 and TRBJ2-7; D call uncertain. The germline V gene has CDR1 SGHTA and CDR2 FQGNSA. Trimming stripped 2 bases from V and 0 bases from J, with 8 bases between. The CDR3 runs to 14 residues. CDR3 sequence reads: CASSLNPSSYEQYF. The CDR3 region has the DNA TGTGCCAGCAGCTTAAACCCCAGCTCCTACGAGCAGTACTTC.

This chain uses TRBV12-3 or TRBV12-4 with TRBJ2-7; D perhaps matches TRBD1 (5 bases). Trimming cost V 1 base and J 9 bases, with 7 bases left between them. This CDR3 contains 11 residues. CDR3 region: CASSLGTLQYV. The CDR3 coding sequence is TGTGCCAGCAGTTTAGGGACATTGCAGTACGTC.

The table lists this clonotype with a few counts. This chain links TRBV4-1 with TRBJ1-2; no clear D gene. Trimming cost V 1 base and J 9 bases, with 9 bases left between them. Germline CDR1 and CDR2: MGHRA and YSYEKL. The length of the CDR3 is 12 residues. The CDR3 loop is CASSQGGFSYTF. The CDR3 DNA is TGCGCCAGCAGCCAAGGAGGATTTAGCTACACCTTC.

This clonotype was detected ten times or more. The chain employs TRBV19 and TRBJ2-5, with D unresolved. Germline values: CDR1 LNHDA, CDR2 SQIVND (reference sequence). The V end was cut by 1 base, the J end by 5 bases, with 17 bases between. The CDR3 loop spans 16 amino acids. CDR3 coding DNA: TGTGCCAGTAGTATAGGGGCGGCGGTTATGCAGGAGACCCAGTACTTC. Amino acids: CASSIGAAVMQETQYF. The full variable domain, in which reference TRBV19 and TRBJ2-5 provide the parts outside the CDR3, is DGGITQSPKYLFRKEGQNVTLSCEQNLNHDAMYWYRQDPGQGLRLIYYSQIVNDFQKGDIAEGYSVSREKKESFPLTVTSAQKNPTAFYLCASSIGAAVMQETQYFGPGTRLLVL.

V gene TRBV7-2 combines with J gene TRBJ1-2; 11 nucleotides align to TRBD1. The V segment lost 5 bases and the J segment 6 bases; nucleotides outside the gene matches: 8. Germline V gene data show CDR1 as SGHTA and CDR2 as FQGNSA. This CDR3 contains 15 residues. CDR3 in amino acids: CASSPRTGGRNGYTF. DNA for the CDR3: TGTGCCAGCAGCCCGCGGACAGGGGGCAGGAATGGCTACACCTTC.

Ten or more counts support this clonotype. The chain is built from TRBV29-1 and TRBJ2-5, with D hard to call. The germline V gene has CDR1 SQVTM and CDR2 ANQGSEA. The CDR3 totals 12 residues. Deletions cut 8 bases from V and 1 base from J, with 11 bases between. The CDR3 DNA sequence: TGCAGCATGTGGGTCGTCCAAGAGACCCAGTACTTC. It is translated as CSMWVVQETQYF.

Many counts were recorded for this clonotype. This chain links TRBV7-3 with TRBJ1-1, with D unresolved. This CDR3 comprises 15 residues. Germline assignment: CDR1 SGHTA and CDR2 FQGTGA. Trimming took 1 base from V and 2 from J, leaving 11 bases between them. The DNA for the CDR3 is TGTGCCAGCAGCTTAAACCGGGATACCAACACTGAAGCTTTCTTT. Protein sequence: CASSLNRDTNTEAFF.

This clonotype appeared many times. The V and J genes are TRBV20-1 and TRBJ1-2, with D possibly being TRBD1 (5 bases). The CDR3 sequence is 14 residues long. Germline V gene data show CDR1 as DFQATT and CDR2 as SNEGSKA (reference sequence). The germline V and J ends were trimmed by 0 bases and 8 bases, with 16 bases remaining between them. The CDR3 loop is CSARDPQTARGYTF. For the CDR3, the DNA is TGCAGTGCTAGAGATCCACAGACAGCCCGGGGCTACACCTTC.

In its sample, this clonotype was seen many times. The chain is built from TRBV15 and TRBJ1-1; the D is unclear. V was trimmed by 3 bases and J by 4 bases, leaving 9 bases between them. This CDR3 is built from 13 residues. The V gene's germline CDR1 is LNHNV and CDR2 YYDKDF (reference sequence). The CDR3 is CATSSADSTEAFF. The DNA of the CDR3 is TGTGCCACCAGCAGCGCGGATTCCACTGAAGCTTTCTTT. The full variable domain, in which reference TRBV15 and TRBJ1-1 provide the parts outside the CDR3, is DAMVIQNPRYQVTQFGKPVTLSCSQTLNHNVMYWYQQKSSQAPKLLFHYYDKDFNNEADTPDNFQSRRPNTSFCFLDIRSPGLGDTAMYLCATSSADSTEAFFGQGTRLTVV.

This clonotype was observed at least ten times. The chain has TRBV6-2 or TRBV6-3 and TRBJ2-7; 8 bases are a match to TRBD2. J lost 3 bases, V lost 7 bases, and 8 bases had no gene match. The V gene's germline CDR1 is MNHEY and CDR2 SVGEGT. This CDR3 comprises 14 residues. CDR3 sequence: CASTHPGGDYEQYF. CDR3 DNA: TGTGCCAGCACCCACCCCGGGGGGGACTACGAGCAGTACTTC.

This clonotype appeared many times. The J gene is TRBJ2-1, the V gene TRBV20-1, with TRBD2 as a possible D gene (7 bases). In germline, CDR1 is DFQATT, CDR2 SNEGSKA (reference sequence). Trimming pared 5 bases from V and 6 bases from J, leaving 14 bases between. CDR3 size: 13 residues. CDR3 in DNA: TGCAGTGCTCGGGGGGCCAATACCAATGAGCAGTTCTTC. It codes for CSARGANTNEQFF.

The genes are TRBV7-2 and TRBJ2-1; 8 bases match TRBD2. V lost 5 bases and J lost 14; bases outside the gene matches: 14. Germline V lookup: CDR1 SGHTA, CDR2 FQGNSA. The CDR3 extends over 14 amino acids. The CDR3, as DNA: TGTGCCAGCAGCCCGGGGGGGGTGGCGGGTCCTAAGTTCTTC. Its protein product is CASSPGGVAGPKFF.

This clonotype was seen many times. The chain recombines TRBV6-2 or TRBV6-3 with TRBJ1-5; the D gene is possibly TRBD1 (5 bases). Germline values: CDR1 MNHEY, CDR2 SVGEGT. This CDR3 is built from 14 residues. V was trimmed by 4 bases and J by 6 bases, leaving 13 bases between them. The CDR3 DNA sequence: TGTGCCAGCAGTTTATTGGGGGAGGGTCAGCCCCAGCATTTT. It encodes CASSLLGEGQPQHF.

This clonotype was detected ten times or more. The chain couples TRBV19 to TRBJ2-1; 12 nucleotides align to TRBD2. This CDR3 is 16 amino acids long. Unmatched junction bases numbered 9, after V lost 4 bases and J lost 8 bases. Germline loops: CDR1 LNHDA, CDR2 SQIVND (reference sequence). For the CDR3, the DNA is TGTGCCAGTAGTACGGTTCTAGCGGGGGGGCTAGATGAGCAGTTCTTC. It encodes CASSTVLAGGLDEQFF.

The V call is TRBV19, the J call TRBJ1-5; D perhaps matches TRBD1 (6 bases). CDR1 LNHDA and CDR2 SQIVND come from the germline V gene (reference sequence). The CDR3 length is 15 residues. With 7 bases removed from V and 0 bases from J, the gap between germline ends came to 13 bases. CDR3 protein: CASTPTGNSNQPQHF. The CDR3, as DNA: TGTGCCAGTACCCCAACAGGGAATAGCAATCAGCCCCAGCATTTT.

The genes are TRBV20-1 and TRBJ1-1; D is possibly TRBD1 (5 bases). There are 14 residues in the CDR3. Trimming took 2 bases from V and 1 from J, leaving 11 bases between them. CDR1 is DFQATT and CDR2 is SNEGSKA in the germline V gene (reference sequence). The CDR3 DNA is TGCAGTGCTAGAACGGGCAGGGCGAACACTGAAGCTTTCTTT. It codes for CSARTGRANTEAFF.

For the CDR3, the DNA is TGTGCCAGCAGTTACGGGACTTATAGCAATCAGCCCCAGCATTTT. Its translation: CASSYGTYSNQPQHF. V and J are TRBV6-2 or TRBV6-3 and TRBJ1-5, with D possibly being TRBD1 (5 bases). CDR1 and CDR2 from the germline V gene are MNHEY and SVGEGT. This CDR3 is built from 15 residues. The V end was cut by 2 bases, the J end by 0 bases, with 8 bases between.

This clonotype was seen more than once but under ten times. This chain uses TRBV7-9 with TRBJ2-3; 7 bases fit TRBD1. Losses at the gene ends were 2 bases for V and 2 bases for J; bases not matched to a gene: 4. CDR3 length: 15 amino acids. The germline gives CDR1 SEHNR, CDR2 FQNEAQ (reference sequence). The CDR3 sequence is CASSLFQGVTDTQYF. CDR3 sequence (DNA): TGTGCCAGCAGCTTATTCCAGGGGGTCACAGATACGCAGTATTTT.

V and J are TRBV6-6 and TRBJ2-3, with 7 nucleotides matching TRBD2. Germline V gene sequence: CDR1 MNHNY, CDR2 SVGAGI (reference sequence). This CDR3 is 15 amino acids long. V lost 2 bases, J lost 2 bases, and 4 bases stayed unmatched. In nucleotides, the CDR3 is TGTGCCAGCAGTTACACCCTAGCGGACACAGATACGCAGTATTTT. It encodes CASSYTLADTDTQYF.

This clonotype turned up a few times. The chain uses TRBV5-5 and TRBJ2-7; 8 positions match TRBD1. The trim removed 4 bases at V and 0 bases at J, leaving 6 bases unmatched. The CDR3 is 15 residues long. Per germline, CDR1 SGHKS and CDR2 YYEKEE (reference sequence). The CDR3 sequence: CASSLRTGTSYEQYF. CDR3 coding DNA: TGTGCCAGCAGCCTCAGGACAGGGACCTCCTACGAGCAGTACTTC.

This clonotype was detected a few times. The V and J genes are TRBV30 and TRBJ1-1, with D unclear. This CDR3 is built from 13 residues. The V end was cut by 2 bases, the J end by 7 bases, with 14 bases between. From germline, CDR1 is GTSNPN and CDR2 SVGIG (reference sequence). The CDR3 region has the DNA TGTGCCTGGAGTCCGAACCTCTTGCATGAAGCTTTCTTT. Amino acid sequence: CAWSPNLLHEAFF.